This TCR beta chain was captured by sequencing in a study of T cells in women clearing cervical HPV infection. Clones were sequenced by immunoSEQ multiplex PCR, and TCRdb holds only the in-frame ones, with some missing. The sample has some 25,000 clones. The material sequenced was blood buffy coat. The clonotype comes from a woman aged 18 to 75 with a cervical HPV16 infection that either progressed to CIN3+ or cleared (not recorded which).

The DNA read from the CDR3 is TGTGCCAGCAGCAAAGACACCCATACG. It translates to CASSKDTHT. The whole CDR3 reads CASSKDTHTQYF. V and J are TRBV2 and TRBJ2-3; D call uncertain. The sequenced fragment ends 3 residues before the CDR3 boundary, so the rest is inferred from the germline J gene. V shed 6 bases and J shed 7 bases, with 11 bases lying between them. The CDR3 is made up of 12 amino acids. Germline CDR1 reads SNHLY; CDR2 reads FYNNEI. Combining the CDR3 with reference TRBV2 and TRBJ2-3 gives the whole variable domain EPEVTQTPSHQVTQMGQEVILRCVPISNHLYFYWYRQILGQKVEFLVSFYNNEISEKSEIFDDQFSVERPDGSNFTLKIRSTKLEDSAMYFCASSKDTHTQYFGPGTRLTVL.